The 17 T cell receptor beta chains in this list originate from one sample, sequenced in a study of immune evolution from preneoplasia to lung adenocarcinoma. Libraries were prepared by immunoSEQ multiplex PCR; TCRdb keeps only in-frame clonotypes and omits some of them. Among more than 7,500 clones listed, 60% to 85% were seen once. Specimen: FFPE minimally invasive lung adenocarcinoma tissue. These receptors were collected from a person aged 65 to 85 with lung adenocarcinoma. Some clones in this sample may be carry-over from other donors' samples.

In its sample, this clone was seen a few times. V usage is TRBV7-2 and J usage is TRBJ1-2; perhaps TRBD1 as D (6 bases). V lost 1 base and J lost 7, with 13 bases in between. The CDR3 is 14 amino acids. Per the germline V gene, CDR1 is SGHTA and CDR2 is FQGNSA. The CDR3 nucleotides read TGTGCCAGCAGCTTAGTACAGGGAACAGGTGGCTACACCTTC. Its translation is CASSLVQGTGGYTF.

This chain joins TRBV30 and TRBJ1-4; D may be TRBD1 (6 bases). The CDR3 has 14 residues. V lost 1 base and J lost 6, with 12 bases in between. From germline, CDR1 is GTSNPN and CDR2 SVGIG (reference sequence). The CDR3 reads CAWSARDTYEKLFF. In nucleotides, the CDR3 is TGTGCCTGGAGTGCACGGGACACCTATGAAAAACTGTTTTTT.

This chain links TRBV29-1 with TRBJ1-1; the D is unclear. With 4 bases removed from V and 1 base from J, the gap between germline ends came to 13 bases. CDR1 and CDR2 from the germline V gene are SQVTM and ANQGSEA. This CDR3 is built from 14 residues. The CDR3 coding sequence is TGCAGCGTTGGAGCCTTCGCAGGGAACACTGAAGCTTTCTTT. Its translation: CSVGAFAGNTEAFF. Variable domain in full (rest from reference TRBV29-1 and TRBJ1-1): SAVISQKPSRDICQRGTSLTIQCQVDSQVTMMFWYRQQPGQSLTLIATANQGSEATYESGFVIDKFPISRPNLTFSTLTVSNMSPEDSSIYLCSVGAFAGNTEAFFGQGTRLTVV.

V usage is TRBV5-4 and J usage is TRBJ1-2; D is uncertain. This CDR3 is built from 15 residues. Trimming took off 1 base at V and 1 base at J, with 11 bases between the two ends. Germline V lookup: CDR1 SGHNT, CDR2 YYREEE (reference sequence). The CDR3 protein is CASSLLTESNYGYTF. In nucleotides, the CDR3 is TGTGCCAGCAGCTTGTTAACAGAAAGTAACTATGGCTACACCTTC.

The chain links TRBV5-1 to TRBJ2-7, with D maybe TRBD2 (7 bases). The CDR3 length is 14 residues. V dropped 3 bases and J dropped 2 bases, with 12 bases sitting between them. Germline V gene sequence: CDR1 SGHRS, CDR2 YFSETQ. In nucleotides, the CDR3 is TGCGCCAGCAGCTCGGGGGGCAAAACCTACGAGCAGTACTTC. This encodes CASSSGGKTYEQYF.

This sequence joins TRBV28 and TRBJ2-2; no firm D call. The V gene's germline CDR1 is MDHEN and CDR2 SYDVKM. Deletions cut 2 bases from V and 1 base from J, with 5 bases between. This CDR3 is built from 14 residues. The CDR3 sequence is CASSLIGNTGELFF. For the CDR3, the DNA is TGTGCCAGCAGTTTAATTGGGAACACCGGGGAGCTGTTTTTT.

The gene calls are TRBV9 and TRBJ2-1; D ambiguous. The CDR3 has 11 amino acids. The V gene's germline CDR1 is SGDLS and CDR2 YYNGEE. Trimming removed 4 bases at V and 9 bases at J, with 8 bases between. As DNA, the CDR3 is TGTGCCAGCAGCTCAACGGGTGAGCAGTTCTTC. It translates to CASSSTGEQFF.

In its sample, this clone was seen once. V is TRBV30 and J is TRBJ2-7; no firm D call. V was cut by 0 bases and J by 3 bases, with 15 bases left in between. There are 15 residues in the CDR3. Germline V gene data show CDR1 as GTSNPN and CDR2 as SVGIG (reference sequence). The CDR3 spells CAWSVRLEIIYEQYF. The CDR3 DNA is TGTGCCTGGAGTGTAAGGCTAGAAATAATCTACGAGCAGTACTTC.

The chain carries TRBV30 and TRBJ2-5; 8 bases are a match to TRBD1. The germline V gene encodes CDR1 GTSNPN and CDR2 SVGIG (reference sequence). The CDR3 is 15 residues long. Trimming removed 1 base from V and 4 bases from J; junction bases left unmatched: 8. This CDR3 reads CAWSGHRTGGETQYF. The CDR3 bases are TGTGCCTGGAGTGGCCACCGAACAGGGGGAGAGACCCAGTACTTC.

This sequence joins TRBV6-1 and TRBJ1-5; a possible D gene is TRBD1 (5 bases). The CDR3 runs to 12 residues. From germline, CDR1 is MNHNS and CDR2 SASEGT. V gave up 8 bases and J gave up 6 bases, with 11 bases separating them. The CDR3 bases are TGTGCCAGCGAGCAGGGCGGTCAGCCCCAGCATTTT. As protein: CASEQGGQPQHF.

Note on this clone: This same CDR3 is encoded by further DNA sequences in the sample. The chain couples TRBV11-3 to TRBJ2-1; D possibly corresponds to TRBD2 (6 bases). There are 14 residues in the CDR3. With 5 bases removed from V and 0 bases from J, the gap between germline ends came to 8 bases. Germline CDR1 and CDR2: SGHNT and YENEEA. DNA for the CDR3: TGTGCCAGCAGCCCCGGGGGCTCCTACAATGAGCAGTTCTTC. Its protein is CASSPGGSYNEQFF.

The chain is built from TRBV6-5 and TRBJ1-1; TRBD1 matches 11 bases. This CDR3 has 15 amino acids. Trimming at V came to 5 bases and at J to 6 bases, leaving 8 bases not matched to a gene. Germline V gene lookup returns CDR1 MNHEY and CDR2 SVGAGI. This chain's CDR3 is CASSGTGGRGAEAFF. The CDR3 DNA is TGTGCCAGCAGTGGGACAGGGGGGCGCGGAGCTGAAGCTTTCTTT.

This chain uses TRBV30 with TRBJ1-3; no clear D. The CDR3 contains 13 residues. The V gene's germline CDR1 is GTSNPN and CDR2 SVGIG (reference sequence). V shed 2 bases and J shed 3 bases, with 8 bases lying between them. In nucleotides, the CDR3 is TGTGCCTGGAGTTCGGCAGGTGGAAACACCATATATTTT. It yields the protein CAWSSAGGNTIYF.

The chain recombines TRBV7-2 with TRBJ1-2; TRBD1 is a possible D gene (6 bases). Trimming shortened V by 1 base and J by 8 bases, and 17 bases separated the two germline ends. The CDR3 covers 15 residues. The germline gives CDR1 SGHTA, CDR2 FQGNSA. CDR3 amino acids: CASSLEIGRGWGYTF. The CDR3 DNA sequence: TGTGCCAGCAGCTTAGAAATCGGCAGGGGCTGGGGCTACACCTTC.

The rearrangement joins TRBV7-3 to TRBJ2-7; 11 nucleotides align to TRBD1. This CDR3 comprises 12 residues. CDR1 is SGHTA and CDR2 is FQGTGA in the germline V gene. After removal of 4 bases from V and 10 bases from J, the junction contained 3 bases not matched to a gene. The CDR3 DNA is TGTGCCAGCAGCTCGGGACAGGGGGGACAGTACTTC. Translating it yields CASSSGQGGQYF.

V usage is TRBV18 and J usage is TRBJ1-4; D remains ambiguous. CDR3 length: 14 residues. Trimming took 3 bases from V and 3 from J, leaving 8 bases between them. Germline assignment: CDR1 KGHSH and CDR2 LQKENI. CDR3 protein: CASSPSPANEKLFF. The CDR3 DNA reads TGTGCCAGCTCACCTAGCCCGGCTAATGAAAAACTGTTTTTT. The variable domain in full, with the rest retrieved from reference TRBV18 and TRBJ1-4, is NAGVMQNPRHLVRRRGQEARLRCSPMKGHSHVYWYRQLPEEGLKFMVYLQKENIIDESGMPKERFSAEFPKEGPSILRIQQVVRGDSAAYFCASSPSPANEKLFFGSGTQLSVL.

The chain couples TRBV5-4 to TRBJ2-3; 9 positions agree with TRBD2. This CDR3 is 15 amino acids long. Germline CDR1 is SGHNT and CDR2 is YYREEE (reference sequence). V lost 3 bases to trimming and J lost 1 base; unmatched junction nucleotides: 3. The CDR3, as DNA: TGTGCCAGCAGCTGGAGCGGGGGGCGCACAGATACGCAGTATTTT. Translating it yields CASSWSGGRTDTQYF.